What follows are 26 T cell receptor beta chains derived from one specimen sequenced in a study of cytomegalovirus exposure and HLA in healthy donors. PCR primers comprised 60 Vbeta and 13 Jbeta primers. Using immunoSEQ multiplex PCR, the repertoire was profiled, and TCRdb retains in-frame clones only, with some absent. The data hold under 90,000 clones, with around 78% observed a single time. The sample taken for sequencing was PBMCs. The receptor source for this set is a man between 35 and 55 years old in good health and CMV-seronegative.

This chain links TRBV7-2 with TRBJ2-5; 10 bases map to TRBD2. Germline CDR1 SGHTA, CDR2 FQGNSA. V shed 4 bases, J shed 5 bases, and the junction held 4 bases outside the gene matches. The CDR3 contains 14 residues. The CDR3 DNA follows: TGTGCCAGCAGCTACAGCGGGGGGGCTGAGACCCAGTACTTC. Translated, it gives CASSYSGGAETQYF.

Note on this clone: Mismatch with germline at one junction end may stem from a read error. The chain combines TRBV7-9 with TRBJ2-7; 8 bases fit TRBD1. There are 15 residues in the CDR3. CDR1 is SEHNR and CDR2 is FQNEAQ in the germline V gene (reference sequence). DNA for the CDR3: TGTTCCAGCAGCTTACGCCAGGGGGCTCGCGGCGAGCAGTACTTC. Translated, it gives CSSSLRQGARGEQYF.

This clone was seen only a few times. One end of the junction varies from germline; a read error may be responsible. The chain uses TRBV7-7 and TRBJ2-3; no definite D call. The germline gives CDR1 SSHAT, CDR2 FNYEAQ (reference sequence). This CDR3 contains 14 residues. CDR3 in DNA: TGTGCTAGCAGCTTAGCTTCAAACACAGATACGCAGTATTTT. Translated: CASSLASNTDTQYF.

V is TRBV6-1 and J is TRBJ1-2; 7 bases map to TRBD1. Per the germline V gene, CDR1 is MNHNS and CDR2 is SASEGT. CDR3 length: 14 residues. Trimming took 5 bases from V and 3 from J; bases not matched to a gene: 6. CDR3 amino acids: CASSLRTGDYGYTF. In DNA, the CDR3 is TGTGCCAGCAGTCTCCGGACAGGAGACTATGGCTACACCTTC.

This CDR3 is CATSRVTNEKLFF. For the CDR3, the DNA is TGTGCCACCTCGAGAGTAACTAATGAAAAACTGTTTTTT. This chain links TRBV6-1 with TRBJ1-4, with D uncertain. Trimming took off 10 bases at V and 1 base at J, with 10 bases between the two ends. This CDR3 is built from 13 residues. In germline, CDR1 is MNHNS, CDR2 SASEGT.

The CDR3 DNA is TGCAGCGTTGCAATACAGGGGGCGAATGAAAAACTGTTTTTT. Translated, it gives CSVAIQGANEKLFF. The J gene is TRBJ1-4, the V gene TRBV29-1, with 9 nucleotides matching TRBD1. CDR1 is SQVTM and CDR2 is ANQGSEA in the germline V gene. Trimming at V came to 4 bases and at J to 5 bases, leaving 5 bases not matched to a gene. The CDR3 length is 14 residues.

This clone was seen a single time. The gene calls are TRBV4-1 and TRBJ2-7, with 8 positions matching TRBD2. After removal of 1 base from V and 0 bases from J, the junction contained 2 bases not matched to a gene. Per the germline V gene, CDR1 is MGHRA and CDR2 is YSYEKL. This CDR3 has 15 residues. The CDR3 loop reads CASSQVRGGSYEQYF. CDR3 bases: TGCGCCAGCAGCCAAGTACGGGGGGGCTCCTACGAGCAGTACTTC.

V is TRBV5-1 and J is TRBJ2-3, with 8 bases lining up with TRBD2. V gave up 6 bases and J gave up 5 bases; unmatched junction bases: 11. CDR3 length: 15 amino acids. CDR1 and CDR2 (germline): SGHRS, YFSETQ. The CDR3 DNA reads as TGCGCCAGCACCCCCTTCGGGGGGGTCGGAGATACGCAGTATTTT. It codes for CASTPFGGVGDTQYF. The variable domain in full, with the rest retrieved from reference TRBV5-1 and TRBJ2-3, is KAGVTQTPRYLIKTRGQQVTLSCSPISGHRSVSWYQQTPGQGLQFLFEYFSETQRNKGNFPGRFSGRQFSNSRSEMNVSTLELGDSALYLCASTPFGGVGDTQYFGPGTRLTVL.

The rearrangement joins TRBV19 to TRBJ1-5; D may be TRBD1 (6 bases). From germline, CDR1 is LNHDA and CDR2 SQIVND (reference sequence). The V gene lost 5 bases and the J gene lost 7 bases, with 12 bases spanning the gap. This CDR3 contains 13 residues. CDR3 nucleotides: TGTGCCAGTAGTCAAGGGGGAATACAGCCCCAGCATTTT. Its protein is CASSQGGIQPQHF.

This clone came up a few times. CDR3 DNA: TGCGCCAGCAGTGAGTCGGGGACAGGGCGGGAGACCCAGTACTTC. It yields the protein CASSESGTGRETQYF. V and J are TRBV10-2 and TRBJ2-5; TRBD1 matches 9 bases. With 0 bases clipped from V and 5 bases from J, the junction kept 4 bases outside the gene matches. Germline V gene lookup returns CDR1 WSHSY and CDR2 SAAADI. CDR3 size: 15 residues.

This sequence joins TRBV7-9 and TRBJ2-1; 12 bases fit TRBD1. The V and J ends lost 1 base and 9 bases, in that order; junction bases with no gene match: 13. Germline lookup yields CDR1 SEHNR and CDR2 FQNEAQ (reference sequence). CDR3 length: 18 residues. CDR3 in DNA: TGTGCCAGCAGCTTAGGGCTCGACCTCGGGACAGGGGGCGGTGAGCAGTTCTTC. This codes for CASSLGLDLGTGGGEQFF.

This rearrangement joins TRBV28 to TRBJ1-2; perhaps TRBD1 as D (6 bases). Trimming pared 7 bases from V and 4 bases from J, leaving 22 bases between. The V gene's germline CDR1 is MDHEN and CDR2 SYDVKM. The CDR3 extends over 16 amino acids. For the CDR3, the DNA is TGTGCCAGCACCAATTGGGGGGGGCGCGTCGGCTATGGCTACACCTTC. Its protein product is CASTNWGGRVGYGYTF.

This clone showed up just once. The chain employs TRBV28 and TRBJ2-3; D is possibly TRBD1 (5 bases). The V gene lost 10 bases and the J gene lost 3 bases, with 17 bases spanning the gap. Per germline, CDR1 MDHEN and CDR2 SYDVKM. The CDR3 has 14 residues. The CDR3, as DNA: TGTGCCATTATTCGACAGTTGGGGACAGATACGCAGTATTTT. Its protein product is CAIIRQLGTDTQYF.

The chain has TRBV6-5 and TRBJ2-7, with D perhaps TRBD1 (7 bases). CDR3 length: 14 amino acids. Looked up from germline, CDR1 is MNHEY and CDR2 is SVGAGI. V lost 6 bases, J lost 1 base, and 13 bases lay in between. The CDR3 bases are TGTGCCAGCAGCCGGGGGACAGCGTCCTACGAGCAGTACTTC. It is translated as CASSRGTASYEQYF.

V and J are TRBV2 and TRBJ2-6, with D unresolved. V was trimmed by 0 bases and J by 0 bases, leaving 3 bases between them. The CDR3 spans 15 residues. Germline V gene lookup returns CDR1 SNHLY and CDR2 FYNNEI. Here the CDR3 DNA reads TGTGCCAGCAGTGAAGCGAGCTCTGGGGCCAACGTCCTGACTTTC. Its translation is CASSEASSGANVLTF.

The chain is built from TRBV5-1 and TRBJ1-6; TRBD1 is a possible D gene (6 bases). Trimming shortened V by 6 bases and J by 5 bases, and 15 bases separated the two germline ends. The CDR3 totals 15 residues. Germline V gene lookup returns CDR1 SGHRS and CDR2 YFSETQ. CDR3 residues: CASKTGGADNSPLHF. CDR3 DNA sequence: TGCGCCAGCAAAACGGGGGGGGCGGATAATTCACCCCTCCACTTT.

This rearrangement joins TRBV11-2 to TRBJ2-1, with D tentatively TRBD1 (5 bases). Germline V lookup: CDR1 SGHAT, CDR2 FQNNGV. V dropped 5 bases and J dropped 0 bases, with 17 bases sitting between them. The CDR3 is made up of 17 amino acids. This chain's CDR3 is CASSPGGLDSSYNEQFF. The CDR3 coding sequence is TGTGCCAGCAGCCCAGGCGGCCTAGACAGCTCCTACAATGAGCAGTTCTTC.

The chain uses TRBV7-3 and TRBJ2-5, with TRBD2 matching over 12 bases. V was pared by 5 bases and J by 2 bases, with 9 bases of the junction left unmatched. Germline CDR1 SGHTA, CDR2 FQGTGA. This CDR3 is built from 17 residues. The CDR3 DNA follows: TGTGCCAGCAGCCCCCGGACTAGCGGGGCCATACAAGAGACCCAGTACTTC. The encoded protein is CASSPRTSGAIQETQYF.

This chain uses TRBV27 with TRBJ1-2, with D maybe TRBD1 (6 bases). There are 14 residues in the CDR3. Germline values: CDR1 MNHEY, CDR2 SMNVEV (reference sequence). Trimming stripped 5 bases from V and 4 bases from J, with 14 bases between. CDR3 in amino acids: CASSPEGGPYGYTF. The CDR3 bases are TGTGCCAGCAGTCCTGAAGGGGGTCCCTATGGCTACACCTTC.

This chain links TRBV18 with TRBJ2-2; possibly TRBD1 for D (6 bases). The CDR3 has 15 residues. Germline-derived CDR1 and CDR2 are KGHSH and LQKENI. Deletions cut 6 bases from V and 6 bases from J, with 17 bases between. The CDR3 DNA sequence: TGTGCCAGCTCCCCCCAGGAACAGGGTGCCGGGGAGCTGTTTTTT. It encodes CASSPQEQGAGELFF.

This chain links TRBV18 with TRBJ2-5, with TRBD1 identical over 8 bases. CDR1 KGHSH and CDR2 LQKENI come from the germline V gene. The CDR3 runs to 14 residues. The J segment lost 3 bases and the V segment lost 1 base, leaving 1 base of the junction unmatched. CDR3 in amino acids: CASSPLGQEETQYF. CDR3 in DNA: TGTGCCAGCTCACCACTGGGACAGGAAGAGACCCAGTACTTC.

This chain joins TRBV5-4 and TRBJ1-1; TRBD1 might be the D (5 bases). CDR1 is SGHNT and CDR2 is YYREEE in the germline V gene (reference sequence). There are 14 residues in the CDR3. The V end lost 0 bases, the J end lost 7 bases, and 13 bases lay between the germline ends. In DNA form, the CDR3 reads TGTGCCAGCAGCTTGGACAGGAAGAACGGTGAAGCTTTCTTT. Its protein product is CASSLDRKNGEAFF.

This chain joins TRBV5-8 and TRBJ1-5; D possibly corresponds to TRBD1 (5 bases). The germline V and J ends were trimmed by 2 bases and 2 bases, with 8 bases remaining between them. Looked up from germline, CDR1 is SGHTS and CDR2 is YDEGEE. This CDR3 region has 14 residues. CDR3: CASSFLGGNQPQHF. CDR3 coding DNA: TGTGCCAGCAGCTTTTTAGGGGGCAATCAGCCCCAGCATTTT.

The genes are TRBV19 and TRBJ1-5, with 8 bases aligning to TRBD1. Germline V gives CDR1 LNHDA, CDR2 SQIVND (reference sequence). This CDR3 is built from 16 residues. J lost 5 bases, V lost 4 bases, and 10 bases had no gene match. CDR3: CASSSDGQGVHQPQHF. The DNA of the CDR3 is TGTGCCAGTAGTAGCGACGGACAGGGTGTGCATCAGCCCCAGCATTTT.

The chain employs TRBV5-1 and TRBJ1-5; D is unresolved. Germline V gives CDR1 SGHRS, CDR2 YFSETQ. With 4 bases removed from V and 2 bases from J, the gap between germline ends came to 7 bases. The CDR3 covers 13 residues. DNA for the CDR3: TGCGCCAGCAGCGTTACAGGCAATCAGCCCCAGCATTTT. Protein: CASSVTGNQPQHF.

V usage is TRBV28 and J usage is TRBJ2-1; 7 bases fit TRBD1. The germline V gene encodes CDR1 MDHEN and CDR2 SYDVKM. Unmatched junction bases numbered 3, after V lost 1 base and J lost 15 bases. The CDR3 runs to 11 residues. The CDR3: CASSLYRGSFF. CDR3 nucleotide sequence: TGTGCCAGCAGTTTATACAGGGGATCGTTCTTC.